Listed here are 29 T cell receptor beta chains from one sample, sequenced in a study of beta chain features in type 1 diabetes. Investigators reverse transcribed all isolated RNA, so they sequenced expressed TCRB transcripts. Measured with immunoSEQ multiplex PCR; TCRdb has only the in-frame clones, and not every one. This table holds about 250,000 clones, roughly 14% found once. The sample was naive CD4+ T cells from blood. The receptors shown here come from a woman aged 35 to 49 in good health.

This chain links TRBV5-1 with TRBJ2-7; a possible D gene is TRBD2 (6 bases). V was pared by 0 bases and J by 2 bases, with 12 bases between. CDR1 is SGHRS, CDR2 YFSETQ, per germline. CDR3 length: 15 residues. CDR3 amino acids: CASSLAGPGAYEQYF. The CDR3 DNA is TGCGCCAGCAGCTTGGCGGGGCCGGGAGCCTACGAGCAGTACTTC.

CDR3 residues: CASTQQGVNQPQHF. CDR3 coding DNA: TGTGCCAGCACCCAACAGGGAGTTAATCAGCCCCAGCATTTT. The chain has TRBV6-6 and TRBJ1-5, with D possibly TRBD1 on 6 matching bases. The germline CDR1 and CDR2 sequences are MNHNY and SVGAGI (reference sequence). The CDR3 contains 14 residues. The V end was cut by 7 bases, the J end by 4 bases, with 14 bases between.

V usage is TRBV9 and J usage is TRBJ1-5, with D possibly being TRBD1 (6 bases). The germline CDR1 and CDR2 sequences are SGDLS and YYNGEE. The V end was cut by 0 bases, the J end by 4 bases, with 8 bases between. The CDR3 sequence is 14 residues long. The chain's CDR3 is CASSVAGVNQPQHF. The CDR3 DNA follows: TGTGCCAGCAGCGTAGCAGGGGTAAATCAGCCCCAGCATTTT. Variable domain in full (rest from reference TRBV9 and TRBJ1-5): DSGVTQTPKHLITATGQRVTLRCSPRSGDLSVYWYQQSLDQGLQFLIQYYNGEERAKGNILERFSAQQFPDLHSELNLSSLELGDSALYFCASSVAGVNQPQHFGDGTRLSIL.

Details on this clone: The junction shows a germline mismatch at one end, possibly a read error. This rearrangement joins TRBV7-7 to TRBJ2-5; TRBD1 matches at 7 bases. CDR1 is SSHAT, CDR2 FNYEAQ, per germline (reference sequence). This CDR3 is built from 13 residues. CDR3 DNA: TGTGCTAGCAGCTTAACAGGGGAAGAGACCCAGTACTTC. This sequence encodes CASSLTGEETQYF.

This clone came up a few times. This chain connects TRBV9 to TRBJ1-2; 8 bases are a match to TRBD1. The CDR3 runs 15 residues. V was clipped by 0 bases and J by 6 bases; unmatched bases: 7. In germline, CDR1 is SGDLS, CDR2 YYNGEE. Here the CDR3 reads CASSVDVGTGNGYTF. The CDR3 DNA reads TGTGCCAGCAGCGTAGACGTCGGGACAGGTAATGGCTACACCTTC.

The V and J genes are TRBV7-9 and TRBJ2-5; 8 bases are shared with TRBD2. The germline V gene encodes CDR1 SEHNR and CDR2 FQNEAQ (reference sequence). The CDR3 contains 16 residues. The V segment lost 7 bases and the J segment 5 bases; nucleotides outside the gene matches: 15. The CDR3 sequence: CASTERSAGAAETQYF. The CDR3 DNA reads as TGTGCCAGCACTGAGCGGTCAGCGGGGGCGGCGGAGACCCAGTACTTC. The entire variable domain, with the rest obtained from reference TRBV7-9 and TRBJ2-5, is as follows: DTGVSQNPRHKITKRGQNVTFRCDPISEHNRLYWYRQTLGQGPEFLTYFQNEAQLEKSRLLSDRFSAERPKGSFSTLEIQRTEQGDSAMYLCASTERSAGAAETQYFGPGTRLLVL.

The J gene is TRBJ2-1, the V gene TRBV28; TRBD1 matches at 8 bases. In germline, CDR1 is MDHEN, CDR2 SYDVKM. The CDR3 is 16 amino acids. Germline trimming cut 3 bases from V and 8 bases from J; bases unmatched to any gene: 12. CDR3 coding DNA: TGTGCCAGCAGTTTGATTCAGGCAGGGGGCAACGATGAGCAGTTCTTC. The encoded protein is CASSLIQAGGNDEQFF.

The chain combines TRBV6-1 with TRBJ2-7; D is perhaps TRBD1 (5 bases). Germline V CDR1 and CDR2: MNHNS, SASEGT. The CDR3 has 13 amino acids. V lost 0 bases and J 6 bases, leaving 9 bases between the germline ends. CDR3 sequence: CASSEAGAPEQYF. The CDR3 nucleotides are TGTGCCAGCAGTGAAGCTGGGGCTCCCGAGCAGTACTTC.

The chain is built from TRBV2 and TRBJ2-5; 11 bases line up with TRBD1. The junction had 6 bases not matched to a gene; V was cut back by 4 bases and J by 5 bases. The CDR3 contains 15 residues. Germline assignment: CDR1 SNHLY and CDR2 FYNNEI. The CDR3 spells CASSAGQGEWETQYF. CDR3 DNA sequence: TGTGCCAGCAGTGCGGGACAGGGGGAGTGGGAGACCCAGTACTTC.

V and J are TRBV9 and TRBJ1-1, with 8 bases lining up with TRBD1. Germline V gene data show CDR1 as SGDLS and CDR2 as YYNGEE. This CDR3 comprises 14 residues. The J segment lost 4 bases and the V segment lost 4 bases, leaving 6 bases of the junction unmatched. The CDR3 region is CASSSPGGGTEAFF. CDR3 nucleotides: TGTGCCAGCAGCAGCCCAGGGGGCGGCACTGAAGCTTTCTTT.

This clone has only a few counts. The V and J genes are TRBV4-1 and TRBJ1-2; the D is unclear. The CDR3 loop spans 14 amino acids. Deletions cut 5 bases from V and 8 bases from J, with 18 bases between. Germline CDR1 reads MGHRA; CDR2 reads YSYEKL. CDR3 in DNA: TGCGCCAGCAGCGAAGCGCTTCGACCGGGAGGCTACACCTTC. It encodes CASSEALRPGGYTF.

V usage is TRBV7-9 and J usage is TRBJ1-2; D ambiguous. The CDR3 extends over 14 amino acids. Germline-derived CDR1 and CDR2 are SEHNR and FQNEAQ (reference sequence). V dropped 4 bases and J dropped 7 bases, with 16 bases sitting between them. CDR3 loop: CASSSGLREGGYTF. The CDR3 bases are TGTGCCAGCAGCTCGGGCCTGAGGGAGGGTGGCTACACCTTC.

The rearrangement joins TRBV27 to TRBJ2-3, with 12 bases matching TRBD2. CDR3 length: 14 amino acids. CDR1 and CDR2 (germline): MNHEY, SMNVEV (reference sequence). V gave up 0 bases and J gave up 8 bases; unmatched junction bases: 0. The CDR3 DNA follows: TGTGCCAGCAGTTTATCGACTAGCGGGGGTACGCAGTATTTT. Translated, it gives CASSLSTSGGTQYF.

This clone has only a few counts. The CDR3 region is CASILRGSRPTDTQYF. CDR3 in DNA: TGTGCCAGCATCCTGAGGGGGTCCCGACCCACAGATACGCAGTATTTT. The J gene is TRBJ2-3, the V gene TRBV5-8; possibly TRBD1 for D (6 bases). CDR3 length: 16 amino acids. In germline, CDR1 is SGHTS, CDR2 YDEGEE. Trimming removed 6 bases at V and 2 bases at J, with 19 bases between.

Many counts were recorded for this clone. CDR3 sequence reads: CASSQSGQGVGETQYF. CDR3 in DNA: TGCGCCAGCAGTCAATCTGGTCAAGGAGTCGGAGAGACCCAGTACTTC. The J gene is TRBJ2-5, the V gene TRBV23-1; D call uncertain. TRBV23-1 is annotated as an ORF whose role is uncertain. The CDR3 covers 16 residues. V gave up 0 bases and J gave up 4 bases, with 15 bases separating them.

This clone turned up a few times. The gene calls are TRBV6-5 and TRBJ1-6; the D is unclear. The CDR3 extends over 15 amino acids. Germline V gives CDR1 MNHEY, CDR2 SVGAGI. V was trimmed by 0 bases and J by 10 bases, leaving 13 bases between them. CDR3 nucleotide sequence: TGTGCCAGCAGTTACTCCCGGGGTGGGCAATCACCCCTCCACTTT. Amino acids: CASSYSRGGQSPLHF.

This clone was detected many times. This chain uses TRBV23-1 with TRBJ2-6, with D possibly TRBD1 on 5 matching bases. TRBV23-1 is an open reading frame whose function is uncertain. The CDR3 runs to 17 residues. V was shortened by 2 bases and J by 3 bases, with 14 bases between the two germline ends. The chain's CDR3 is CASSQPYRKVGANVLTF. The DNA of the CDR3 is TGCGCCAGCAGTCAACCGTACAGGAAGGTTGGGGCCAACGTCCTGACTTTC.

This clone occurred a few times. The gene calls are TRBV2 and TRBJ1-2; 8 bases align to TRBD1. V shed 7 bases, J shed 6 bases, and the junction held 13 bases outside the gene matches. The CDR3 is made up of 15 amino acids. Germline loops: CDR1 SNHLY, CDR2 FYNNEI. In nucleotides, the CDR3 is TGTGCCAGCAACCGACGCACCGCGGGACAGGATGGCTACACCTTC. Its translation: CASNRRTAGQDGYTF.

The J gene is TRBJ2-5, the V gene TRBV10-3, with D hard to call. Trimming shortened V by 0 bases and J by 4 bases, and 3 bases separated the two germline ends. This CDR3 contains 12 residues. CDR1 is ENHRY and CDR2 is SYGVKD in the germline V gene. The CDR3, as DNA: TGTGCCATCAGTGAGTCCTCAGAGACCCAGTACTTC. Translating gives CAISESSETQYF.

The chain links TRBV2 to TRBJ2-3; TRBD2 agrees at 10 bases. CDR1 is SNHLY and CDR2 is FYNNEI in the germline V gene. The J segment lost 7 bases and the V segment lost 8 bases, leaving 9 bases of the junction unmatched. This CDR3 is 14 amino acids long. This CDR3 is CASSRAGGRNTQYF. As DNA, the CDR3 is TGTGCCAGCTCCAGAGCGGGGGGGAGGAATACGCAGTATTTT.

This clone showed up just a few times. J is TRBJ1-1 and V is TRBV7-6; 7 nucleotides line up with TRBD1. Germline V CDR1 and CDR2: SGHVS, FNYEAQ. This CDR3 region has 14 residues. V was clipped by 3 bases and J by 1 base; unmatched bases: 2. DNA for the CDR3: TGTGCCAGCAGCTTCCGGGACAGGAACACTGAAGCTTTCTTT. This gives the protein CASSFRDRNTEAFF.

This clone was recorded a few times. The rearrangement joins TRBV18 to TRBJ1-1; 8 bases are shared with TRBD1. J was trimmed by 0 bases and V by 3 bases; bases with no gene match: 3. Germline assignment: CDR1 KGHSH and CDR2 LQKENI. The CDR3 contains 15 residues. In nucleotides, the CDR3 is TGTGCCAGCTCACCTCGGACAGGGCTGAACACTGAAGCTTTCTTT. It yields the protein CASSPRTGLNTEAFF.

The V call is TRBV5-1, the J call TRBJ1-1; the D gene is possibly TRBD1 (5 bases). The V gene lost 4 bases and the J gene lost 3 bases, with 10 bases spanning the gap. This CDR3 spans 13 amino acids. The germline gives CDR1 SGHRS, CDR2 YFSETQ. The CDR3 region has the DNA TGCGCCAGCAGCGGCAGGGAGGACACTGAAGCTTTCTTT. It translates to CASSGREDTEAFF.

This clone was detected a few times. The chain is built from TRBV19 and TRBJ2-2; 7 nucleotides agree with TRBD1. Unmatched junction bases numbered 15, after V lost 5 bases and J lost 0 bases. This CDR3 contains 19 residues. Germline-derived CDR1 and CDR2 are LNHDA and SQIVND (reference sequence). The DNA for the CDR3 is TGTGCCAGTAGTTTTCCCAGACAGGGTGAACGCGCGAACACCGGGGAGCTGTTTTTT. This codes for CASSFPRQGERANTGELFF. The full variable domain, completed using reference TRBV19 and TRBJ2-2, is DGGITQSPKYLFRKEGQNVTLSCEQNLNHDAMYWYRQDPGQGLRLIYYSQIVNDFQKGDIAEGYSVSREKKESFPLTVTSAQKNPTAFYLCASSFPRQGERANTGELFFGEGSRLTVL.

This clone has a count of ten or more. The rearrangement joins TRBV4-1 to TRBJ1-2, with unresolved D. CDR3 length equals 15 residues. In germline, CDR1 is MGHRA, CDR2 YSYEKL. Trimming took off 4 bases at V and 8 bases at J, with 20 bases between the two ends. The CDR3 here is CASSRSIDNPLGYTF. The CDR3 DNA sequence: TGCGCCAGCAGCCGATCGATAGACAACCCGTTAGGCTACACCTTC.

This chain connects TRBV4-3 to TRBJ2-3; maybe TRBD1 (6 bases). Germline values: CDR1 LGHNA, CDR2 YSLEER. The V and J ends lost 2 bases and 2 bases respectively, with 17 bases between them. The CDR3 runs to 17 residues. The CDR3 DNA sequence: TGCGCCAGCAGCCAACGGCCAGGGGTCGAAAACACAGATACGCAGTATTTT. Its translation: CASSQRPGVENTDTQYF.

This clone was detected a few times. This chain joins TRBV19 and TRBJ2-6; no reliable D call. V lost 5 bases and J 0 bases, leaving 23 bases between the germline ends. This CDR3 region has 20 residues. CDR1 LNHDA and CDR2 SQIVND come from the germline V gene (reference sequence). CDR3 sequence: CASSARKSEIFRSGANVLTF. The CDR3 coding sequence is TGTGCCAGTAGTGCTAGGAAAAGCGAAATTTTTCGCTCTGGGGCCAACGTCCTGACTTTC.

This clone was recorded a few times. J is TRBJ1-2 and V is TRBV9, with 8 bases that match TRBD1. The CDR3 runs 15 residues. The germline V gene has CDR1 SGDLS and CDR2 YYNGEE. Trimming at V came to 4 bases and at J to 6 bases, leaving 11 bases not matched to a gene. DNA of the CDR3: TGTGCCAGCAGCCCGCGGACAGGGCTAGGGGATGGCTACACCTTC. Residues: CASSPRTGLGDGYTF.

This clone was seen a handful of times. V and J are TRBV5-1 and TRBJ1-1, with TRBD1 matching over 7 bases. The CDR3 is 14 amino acids. The ends lost 3 bases at V and 5 bases at J; junction bases unmatched: 7. Per germline, CDR1 SGHRS and CDR2 YFSETQ. CDR3 loop: CASSYPTGATEAFF. For the CDR3, the DNA is TGCGCCAGCAGCTACCCAACAGGGGCAACTGAAGCTTTCTTT.